Following are 20 T cell receptor beta chains from one sample sequenced in a study of blood T cell repertoires in COVID-19. Some clones are missing from TCRdb's copy, which holds only in-frame ones; the method was immunoSEQ multiplex PCR. The sample shows around 97,000 clones, roughly 87% of them seen only once. Material for sequencing was peripheral blood. These receptors originate from a man aged 50 or older in a cohort sampled during active COVID-19.

The V and J genes are TRBV19 and TRBJ2-1; no clear D. This CDR3 spans 12 amino acids. Trimming removed 4 bases from V and 9 bases from J, with 10 bases in between. Per germline, CDR1 LNHDA and CDR2 SQIVND (reference sequence). CDR3: CASSKTGIEQFF. The CDR3 nucleotides read TGTGCCAGTAGTAAGACGGGTATTGAGCAGTTCTTC.

Only one count was recorded for this clone. V gene TRBV5-4 combines with J gene TRBJ1-6; D is unresolved. CDR3 length equals 16 residues. The V gene lost 0 bases and the J gene lost 7 bases, with 14 bases spanning the gap. Germline loops: CDR1 SGHNT, CDR2 YYREEE (reference sequence). CDR3 coding DNA: TGTGCCAGCAGCTTGGCTCCGACCGACACCAATTCACCCCTCCACTTT. As protein: CASSLAPTDTNSPLHF.

This chain joins TRBV2 and TRBJ2-5; 10 positions agree with TRBD2. The CDR3 length is 15 residues. V was pared by 2 bases and J by 5 bases, with 5 bases of the junction left unmatched. CDR1 and CDR2 (germline): SNHLY, FYNNEI. CDR3 DNA sequence: TGTGCCAGCAGTGAATTGGGACTAGCGATGGAGACCCAGTACTTC. It is translated as CASSELGLAMETQYF.

This clone was observed once. The J gene is TRBJ2-5, the V gene TRBV28; 13 bases map to TRBD2. CDR3 length equals 17 residues. Germline CDR1 reads MDHEN; CDR2 reads SYDVKM. Losses at the gene ends were 6 bases for V and 5 bases for J; bases not matched to a gene: 12. The CDR3 region is CASSYRLAGGWEETQYF. The CDR3 DNA sequence: TGTGCCAGCAGCTATAGACTAGCGGGGGGCTGGGAGGAGACCCAGTACTTC.

This rearrangement joins TRBV3-1 (or the pseudogene TRBV3-2) to TRBJ2-1; D perhaps matches TRBD2 (6 bases). Germline V gives CDR1 LGHDT, CDR2 YNNKEL (reference sequence). V was clipped by 4 bases and J by 5 bases, with 12 bases between them. The CDR3 has 14 amino acids. The CDR3 DNA is TGTGCCAGCAGCCCCCGGGACTTCCACAATGAGCAGTTCTTC. Translated, it gives CASSPRDFHNEQFF.

This chain links TRBV11-3 with TRBJ2-1; 7 positions match TRBD1. From germline, CDR1 is SGHNT and CDR2 YENEEA. The CDR3 is 14 residues long. The ends lost 8 bases at V and 9 bases at J; junction bases unmatched: 13. The chain's CDR3 is CASDQNRGDGEQFF. CDR3 coding DNA: TGTGCCAGCGACCAAAACAGGGGCGACGGTGAGCAGTTCTTC.

V gene TRBV7-8 combines with J gene TRBJ1-1, with D possibly TRBD1 on 6 matching bases. The CDR3 is made up of 16 amino acids. Trimming took off 0 bases at V and 4 bases at J, with 15 bases between the two ends. From germline, CDR1 is SGHVS and CDR2 FQNEAQ. This CDR3 is CASSLARGQVGTEAFF. CDR3 DNA: TGTGCCAGCAGCTTAGCGCGGGGGCAGGTTGGCACTGAAGCTTTCTTT.

The chain joins TRBV6-2 or TRBV6-3 to TRBJ2-5; D not resolved. The V end was cut by 6 bases, the J end by 7 bases, with 6 bases between. The CDR3 sequence is 10 residues long. Germline lookup yields CDR1 MNHEY and CDR2 SVGEGT. CDR3 DNA: TGTGCCAGCAGCTCCTCGACCCAGTACTTC. Its translation: CASSSSTQYF.

The rearrangement joins TRBV7-2 to TRBJ2-5, with TRBD2 identical over 13 bases. Trimming at V came to 4 bases and at J to 3 bases, leaving 5 bases not matched to a gene. Germline CDR1 and CDR2: SGHTA and FQGNSA. CDR3 length equals 16 residues. CDR3 region: CASSYRTSGGKETQYF. The CDR3 region has the DNA TGTGCCAGCAGCTACAGGACTAGCGGGGGCAAAGAGACCCAGTACTTC.

This chain links TRBV28 with TRBJ2-4, with a possible D match to TRBD2 (6 bases). Trimming pared 5 bases from V and 9 bases from J, leaving 17 bases between. Looked up from germline, CDR1 is MDHEN and CDR2 is SYDVKM. CDR3 length: 14 residues. Written as DNA, the CDR3 is TGTGCCAGCAGTCCGCGTGGAGGGGCGGGCATTCAGTACTTC. As protein: CASSPRGGAGIQYF.

The chain employs TRBV20-1 and TRBJ1-4; 8 bases are a match to TRBD1. The CDR3 spans 14 residues. Germline CDR1 is DFQATT and CDR2 is SNEGSKA (reference sequence). Trimming removed 3 bases from V and 8 bases from J; junction bases left unmatched: 8. The CDR3 region has the DNA TGCAGTGCTAGTGGCCGGGACAGGAGCGAAAAACTGTTTTTT. Translating gives CSASGRDRSEKLFF.

As to this clone: This sample also contains other DNA sequences that code for the same CDR3. V usage is TRBV5-1 and J usage is TRBJ2-2; perhaps TRBD2 as D (6 bases). CDR1 SGHRS and CDR2 YFSETQ come from the germline V gene. V was cut by 7 bases and J by 0 bases, with 16 bases left in between. The CDR3 is 16 residues long. The DNA of the CDR3 is TGCGCCAGCTCCCTTGGGGCTAGCGCGAACACCGGGGAGCTGTTTTTT. Its translation is CASSLGASANTGELFF.

The genes are TRBV7-9 and TRBJ2-3; D unresolved. V was cut by 0 bases and J by 7 bases, with 14 bases left in between. Germline V CDR1 and CDR2: SEHNR, FQNEAQ (reference sequence). CDR3 length: 15 amino acids. The chain's CDR3 is CASSLAPVGGYTQYF. The CDR3 region has the DNA TGTGCCAGCAGCTTAGCCCCGGTCGGCGGCTATACGCAGTATTTT. The whole variable domain, filled in from reference TRBV7-9 and TRBJ2-3, reads DTGVSQNPRHKITKRGQNVTFRCDPISEHNRLYWYRQTLGQGPEFLTYFQNEAQLEKSRLLSDRFSAERPKGSFSTLEIQRTEQGDSAMYLCASSLAPVGGYTQYFGPGTRLTVL.

This sequence joins TRBV11-1 and TRBJ2-1, with D possibly matching TRBD2 (6 bases). CDR3 length: 16 residues. With 1 base removed from V and 4 bases from J, the gap between germline ends came to 14 bases. The V gene's germline CDR1 is SGHAT and CDR2 FQDESV (reference sequence). CDR3 nucleotide sequence: TGTGCCAGCAGCTTAGAGGGAGGACAACTATACAATGAGCAGTTCTTC. Translating gives CASSLEGGQLYNEQFF. Full variable domain (remainder filled in from reference TRBV11-1 and TRBJ2-1): EAEVAQSPRYKITEKSQAVAFWCDPISGHATLYWYRQILGQGPELLVQFQDESVVDDSQLPKDRFSAERLKGVDSTLKIQPAELGDSAMYLCASSLEGGQLYNEQFFGPGTRLTVL.

This sequence joins TRBV10-3 and TRBJ1-2; D is ambiguous. V was trimmed by 3 bases and J by 8 bases, leaving 16 bases between them. There are 14 residues in the CDR3. Germline lookup yields CDR1 ENHRY and CDR2 SYGVKD. CDR3 sequence (DNA): TGTGCCATCAGTGAACGGGTGGGAGAGTCCGGCTACACCTTC. Amino acid sequence: CAISERVGESGYTF.

This chain joins TRBV27 and TRBJ2-3, with TRBD1 matching 10 bases. The CDR3 has 19 residues. Looked up from germline, CDR1 is MNHEY and CDR2 is SMNVEV (reference sequence). The V segment lost 8 bases and the J segment 1 base; nucleotides outside the gene matches: 18. The CDR3 sequence: CASYPLTSSGTGGTDTQYF. The CDR3 DNA follows: TGTGCCAGCTATCCCCTTACTTCTTCCGGGACAGGGGGCACAGATACGCAGTATTTT.

The chain has TRBV10-1 and TRBJ1-3, with D maybe TRBD1 (5 bases). Germline assignment: CDR1 WNHNN and CDR2 SYGVQD (reference sequence). The V gene lost 3 bases and the J gene lost 0 bases, with 12 bases spanning the gap. CDR3 length: 16 amino acids. Here the CDR3 DNA reads TGCGCCAGCAGTGATCGTCCAGGGAACTCTGGAAACACCATATATTTT. This translates into CASSDRPGNSGNTIYF.

This clone has just one count. The chain joins TRBV9 to TRBJ1-2, with D perhaps TRBD1 (6 bases). CDR3 length equals 14 residues. Germline assignment: CDR1 SGDLS and CDR2 YYNGEE. V gave up 3 bases and J gave up 4 bases, with 13 bases separating them. The CDR3 is CASSAGQRSYGYTF. The CDR3, as DNA: TGTGCCAGCAGCGCCGGACAGAGGAGCTATGGCTACACCTTC.

This clone was detected only a few times. The genes are TRBV7-2 and TRBJ1-6; D is uncertain. CDR3 size: 13 residues. CDR1 is SGHTA and CDR2 is FQGNSA in the germline V gene. Trimming took 5 bases from V and 3 from J, leaving 5 bases between them. The CDR3 is CASSTNYNSPLHF. The CDR3 region has the DNA TGTGCCAGCAGCACAAACTATAATTCACCCCTCCACTTT.

The V gene is TRBV19, the J gene TRBJ1-1; TRBD1 agrees at 7 bases. This CDR3 contains 13 residues. The germline V gene encodes CDR1 LNHDA and CDR2 SQIVND (reference sequence). The V gene end was trimmed by 6 bases and the J gene end by 3 bases; junction bases not matched to a gene: 4. In nucleotides, the CDR3 is TGTGCCAGTAGCGTCGACAGGGACACTGAAGCTTTCTTT. Protein sequence: CASSVDRDTEAFF. The full variable domain, completed using reference TRBV19 and TRBJ1-1, is DGGITQSPKYLFRKEGQNVTLSCEQNLNHDAMYWYRQDPGQGLRLIYYSQIVNDFQKGDIAEGYSVSREKKESFPLTVTSAQKNPTAFYLCASSVDRDTEAFFGQGTRLTVV.